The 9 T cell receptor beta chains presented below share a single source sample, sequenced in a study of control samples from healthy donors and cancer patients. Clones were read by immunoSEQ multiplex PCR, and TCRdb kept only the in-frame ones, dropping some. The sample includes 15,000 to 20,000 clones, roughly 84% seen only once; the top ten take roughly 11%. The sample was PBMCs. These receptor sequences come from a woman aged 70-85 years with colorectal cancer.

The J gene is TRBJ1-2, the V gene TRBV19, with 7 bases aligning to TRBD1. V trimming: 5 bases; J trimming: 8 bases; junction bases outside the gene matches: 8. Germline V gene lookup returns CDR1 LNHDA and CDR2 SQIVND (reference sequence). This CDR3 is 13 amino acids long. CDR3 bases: TGTGCCAGTAGTCCCCGGGACAGAAACGGCTACACCTTC. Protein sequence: CASSPRDRNGYTF.

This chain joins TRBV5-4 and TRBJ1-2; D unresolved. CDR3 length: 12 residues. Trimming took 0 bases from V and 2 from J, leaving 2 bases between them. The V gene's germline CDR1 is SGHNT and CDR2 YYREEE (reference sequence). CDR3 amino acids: CASSLDNYGYTF. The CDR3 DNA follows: TGTGCCAGCAGCTTGGACAACTATGGCTACACCTTC.

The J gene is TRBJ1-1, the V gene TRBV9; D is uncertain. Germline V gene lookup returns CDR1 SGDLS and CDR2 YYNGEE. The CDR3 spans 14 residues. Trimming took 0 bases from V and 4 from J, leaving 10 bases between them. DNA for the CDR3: TGTGCCAGCAGCGTAGCGTGGGGAGGCACTGAAGCTTTCTTT. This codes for CASSVAWGGTEAFF.

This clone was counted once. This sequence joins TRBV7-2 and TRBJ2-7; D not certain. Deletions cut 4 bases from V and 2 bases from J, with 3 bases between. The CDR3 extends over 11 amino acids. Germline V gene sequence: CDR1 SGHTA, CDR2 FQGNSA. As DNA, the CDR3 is TGTGCCAGCAGCTACACCTACGAGCAGTACTTC. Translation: CASSYTYEQYF.

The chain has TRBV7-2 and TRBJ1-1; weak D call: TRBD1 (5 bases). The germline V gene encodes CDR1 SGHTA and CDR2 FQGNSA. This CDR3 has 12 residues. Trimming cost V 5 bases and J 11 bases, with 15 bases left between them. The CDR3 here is CASSPYGGSAFF. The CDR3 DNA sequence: TGTGCCAGCAGCCCTTACGGGGGAAGCGCTTTCTTT.

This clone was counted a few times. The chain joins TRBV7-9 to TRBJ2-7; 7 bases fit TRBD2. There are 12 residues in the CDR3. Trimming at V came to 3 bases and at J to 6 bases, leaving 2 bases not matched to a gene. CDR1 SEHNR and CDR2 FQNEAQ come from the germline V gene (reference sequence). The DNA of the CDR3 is TGTGCCAGCAGCTTGGGAGGGAGCGAGCAGTACTTC. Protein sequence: CASSLGGSEQYF. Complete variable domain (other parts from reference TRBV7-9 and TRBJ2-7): DTGVSQNPRHKITKRGQNVTFRCDPISEHNRLYWYRQTLGQGPEFLTYFQNEAQLEKSRLLSDRFSAERPKGSFSTLEIQRTEQGDSAMYLCASSLGGSEQYFGPGTRLTVT.

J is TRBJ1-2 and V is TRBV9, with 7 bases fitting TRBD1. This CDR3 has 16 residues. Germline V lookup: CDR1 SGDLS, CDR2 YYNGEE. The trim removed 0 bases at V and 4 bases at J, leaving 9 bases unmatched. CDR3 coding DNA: TGTGCCAGCAGCGTAGCTACGGGCAGGGGGAGCTATGGCTACACCTTC. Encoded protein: CASSVATGRGSYGYTF.

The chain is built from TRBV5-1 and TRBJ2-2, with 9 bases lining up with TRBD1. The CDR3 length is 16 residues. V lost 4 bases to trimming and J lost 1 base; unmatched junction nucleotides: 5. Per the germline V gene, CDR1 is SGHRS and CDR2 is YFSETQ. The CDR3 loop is CASSPNRGLNTGELFF. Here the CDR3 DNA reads TGCGCCAGCAGCCCGAACAGGGGGCTGAACACCGGGGAGCTGTTTTTT.

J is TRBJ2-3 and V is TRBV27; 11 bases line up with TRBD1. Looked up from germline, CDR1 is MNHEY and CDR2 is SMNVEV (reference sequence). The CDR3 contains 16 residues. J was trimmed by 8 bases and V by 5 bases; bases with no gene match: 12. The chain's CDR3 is CASSRGTGGGMGTQYF. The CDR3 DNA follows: TGTGCCAGCAGTCGCGGGACAGGGGGTGGTATGGGTACGCAGTATTTT.